This T cell receptor beta chain originates from a study of T-cell reconstitution after alpha-beta-depleted transplantation in children. Findings and caveats of the study: Expanded graft clones, several hundred of them, were reportedly the source of alpha-beta T cells about two months after transplant. By one year post-transplant, T-cell counts and diversity largely arose from T cells that were newly produced.

Unique molecular identifiers were incorporated when the TCRbeta library was constructed. TCRdb redid the calling of the PCR reads with MiXCR, one entry per CDR3 protein. The sample records 200,000 to 250,000 distinct CDR3 sequences, about 11% being singletons. CDR1 is SGHRS and CDR2 is YFSETQ in the germline V gene. Trimming shortened V by 0 bases and J by 9 bases, and 11 bases separated the two germline ends. CDR3 length: 13 amino acids. This clonotype appeared many times. No antigen is known for it. V gene TRBV5-1 combines with J gene TRBJ2-3, with D perhaps matching TRBD1 (7 bases). The sequencing here drew on PBMCs, taken before TCRalphabeta/CD19-depleted stem cell transplant. This receptor was identified in a child under two years old with acute myeloid leukemia, due to receive a stem cell transplant. In DNA, the CDR3 is TGCGCCAGCAGCTTGGACAGGGGAGGCACGCAGTATTTT. It yields the protein CASSLDRGGTQYF.